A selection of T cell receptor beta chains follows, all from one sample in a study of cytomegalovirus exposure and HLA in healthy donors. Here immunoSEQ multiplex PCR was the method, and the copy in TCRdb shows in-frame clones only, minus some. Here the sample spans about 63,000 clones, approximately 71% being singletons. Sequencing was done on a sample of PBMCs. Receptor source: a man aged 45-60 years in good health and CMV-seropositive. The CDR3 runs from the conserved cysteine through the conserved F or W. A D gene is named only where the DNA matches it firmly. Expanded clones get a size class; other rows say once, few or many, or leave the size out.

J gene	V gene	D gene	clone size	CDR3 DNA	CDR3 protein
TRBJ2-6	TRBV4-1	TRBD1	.	TGCGCCAGCAGCCAAGATAGAGGACAGGGGTTGTCCCGCTCTGGGGCCAACGTCCTGACTTTC	CASSQDRGQGLSRSGANVLTF
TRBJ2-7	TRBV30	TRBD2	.	TGTGCCTGGAGAGGGACTACCACTTTCTCCGGGCCGAACTTC	CAWRGTTTFSGPNF
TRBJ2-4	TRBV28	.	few	TGTGCCAGCAGTTTAAGTTCGCCCTCTATCATTCAGTACTTC	CASSLSSPSIIQYF
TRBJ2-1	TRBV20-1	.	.	TGCAGTGCTAGATTTATAGATGAGCAGTTCTTC	CSARFIDEQFF
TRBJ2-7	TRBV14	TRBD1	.	TGTGCCAGCAGCCAGGACAGGGGTTGGACCTACGAGCAGTACTTC	CASSQDRGWTYEQYF
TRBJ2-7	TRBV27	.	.	TGTGCCAGCAGCCGCGGCGGTTACGAGCAGTACTTC	CASSRGGYEQYF
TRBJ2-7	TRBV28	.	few	TGTGCCAGCAGTCAACCGGGACTCCCCTACGAGCAGTACTTC	CASSQPGLPYEQYF
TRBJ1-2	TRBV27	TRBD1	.	TGTGCCAGCAGGGGACAGGGGGACGGCTATGGCTACACCTTC	CASRGQGDGYGYTF
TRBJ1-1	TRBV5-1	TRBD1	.	TGCGCCAGCAGCTTGCGGCCTGGGCAGGGGGCGGGTTTGAACACTGAAGCTTTCTTT	CASSLRPGQGAGLNTEAFF
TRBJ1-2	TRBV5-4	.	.	TGTGCCAGCAGCTTGGGCACAGAAGCTTCATATGGCTACACCTTC	CASSLGTEASYGYTF
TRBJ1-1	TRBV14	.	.	TGTGCCAGCAGCCACGACAGAGAAAGCACTGAAGCTTTCTTT	CASSHDRESTEAFF
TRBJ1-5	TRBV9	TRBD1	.	TGTGCCAGCAGCACAGGGGCACTAAATCAGCCCCAGCATTTT	CASSTGALNQPQHF
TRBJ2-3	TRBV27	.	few	TGTGCCAGCAGGCAGTCGTTATCTAGCACAGATACGCAGTATTTT	CASRQSLSSTDTQYF
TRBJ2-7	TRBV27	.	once	TGTGCCAGCAGTTTAGGCGGCCAGTCCTACGAGCAGTACTTC	CASSLGGQSYEQYF
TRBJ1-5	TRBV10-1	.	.	TGCGCCAGCAGTGATTCAGGACACCCCCAAAATCAGCCCCAGCATTTT	CASSDSGHPQNQPQHF
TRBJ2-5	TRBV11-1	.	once	TGTGCCAGCAACTTATGGAAAGGCAGGGGAGAGACCCAGTACTTC	CASNLWKGRGETQYF
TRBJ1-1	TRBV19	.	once	TGTGCCAGTAGTATAGTGCCGGGGATGAACACTGAAGCTTTCTTT	CASSIVPGMNTEAFF
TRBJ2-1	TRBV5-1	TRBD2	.	TGCGCCAGCAGCTGGGGGGGTAACGGCGATGAGCAGTTCTTC	CASSWGGNGDEQFF
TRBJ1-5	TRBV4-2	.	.	TGTGCCAGCAGCCACGATCCCGGACAGAGAAATCAGCCCCAGCATTTT	CASSHDPGQRNQPQHF
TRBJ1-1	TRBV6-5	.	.	TGTGCCAGCACCTGGGGGGGCGCGGGCACTGAAGCTTTCTTT	CASTWGGAGTEAFF
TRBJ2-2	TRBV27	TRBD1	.	TGTGCCAGCCGGCCCGACAGGGGTCCCGGGGAGCTGTTTTTT	CASRPDRGPGELFF
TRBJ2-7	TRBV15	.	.	TGTGCCACCAGCAGGGGGACTTCCTACGAGCAGTACTTC	CATSRGTSYEQYF
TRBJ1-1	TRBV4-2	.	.	TGTGCCAGCAGCCAATTCCGAGACACTGAAGCTTTCTTT	CASSQFRDTEAFF
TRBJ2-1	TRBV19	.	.	TGTGCCAGTAGAGAAGCAGGGGCCAATGAGCAGTTCTTC	CASREAGANEQFF
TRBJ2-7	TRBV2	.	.	TGTGCCAGCAGACAGGAGCGCGCGGAGCAGTACTTC	CASRQERAEQYF
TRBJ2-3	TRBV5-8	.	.	TGTGCCAGCCGCCAGAGGGGGGGGGCGACAGATACGCAGTATTTT	CASRQRGGATDTQYF
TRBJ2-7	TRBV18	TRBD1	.	TGTGCCAGCTCACCACGGGGGACAGTCACCTACGAGCAGTACTTC	CASSPRGTVTYEQYF
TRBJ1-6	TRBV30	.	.	TGTGCCGTGAGGAGTTTGGGCTATAATTCACCCCTCCACTTT	CAVRSLGYNSPLHF
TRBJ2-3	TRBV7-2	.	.	TGTGCCAGCAGCATCCCCCGGGACATTACAACAGATACGCAGTATTTT	CASSIPRDITTDTQYF
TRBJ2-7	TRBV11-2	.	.	TGTGCCAGCAGCTCTACCCCCGGACAGACGCGCGAGCAGTACTTC	CASSSTPGQTREQYF
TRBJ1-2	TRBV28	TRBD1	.	TGTGCCAGCAGTTCGCGGGACAGCCCTAACTATGGCTACACCTTC	CASSSRDSPNYGYTF
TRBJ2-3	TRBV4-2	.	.	TGTGCCAGCAGAGATCGCGGCGGGATCACAGATACGCAGTATTTT	CASRDRGGITDTQYF
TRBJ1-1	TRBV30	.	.	TGTGCCTGGAGTGTACCGGCAGGGATAAGGTACACTGAAGCTTTCTTT	CAWSVPAGIRYTEAFF
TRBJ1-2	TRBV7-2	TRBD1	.	TGTGCCAGCAGCTTAGTAGGGACAGCTAACTATGGCTACACCTTC	CASSLVGTANYGYTF
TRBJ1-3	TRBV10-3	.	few	TGTGCCATCAGTGCGGTAACCAAATCTGGAAACACCATATATTTT	CAISAVTKSGNTIYF
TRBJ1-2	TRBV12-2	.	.	TGTGCAAGTCGAACAACAGGGGTGAGGGGCTACACCTTC	CASRTTGVRGYTF
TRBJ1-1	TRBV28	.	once	TGTGCCAGCGGCCGCGGGGGTGAAGCTTTCTTT	CASGRGGEAFF
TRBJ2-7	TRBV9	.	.	TGTGCCAGCAGCCCCCACACCAGCTACGAGCAGTACTTC	CASSPHTSYEQYF
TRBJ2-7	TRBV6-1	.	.	TGTGCCAGCAGTGAAGGACCGGGACTGGGCTCCTACGAGCAGTACTTC	CASSEGPGLGSYEQYF
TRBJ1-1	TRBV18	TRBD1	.	TGTGCCAGCTCACCACCCACAGGGGGCACTGAAGCTTTCTTT	CASSPPTGGTEAFF
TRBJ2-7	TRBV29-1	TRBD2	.	TGCAGCGCCGGGGGGGCAGGGGACTCCTACGAGCAGTACTTC	CSAGGAGDSYEQYF
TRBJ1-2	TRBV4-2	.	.	TGTGCCAGCAGCCAAGAGGGCCTCGCGGGCTACACCTTC	CASSQEGLAGYTF